This T cell receptor beta chain was captured in a study of T-cell reconstitution after alpha-beta-depleted transplantation in children. For TCRbeta, the library was prepared with unique molecular identifiers. MiXCR, applied by TCRdb to the PCR reads, yields one record per CDR3 protein. The table has approximately 640,000 distinct CDR3 sequences, over 15% seen once. The CDR3 sequence is 15 residues long. With V trimmed by 7 bases and J by 3 bases, 14 bases remained unmatched. Germline V CDR1 and CDR2: SQVTM, ANQGSEA. The rearrangement links TRBV29-1 to TRBJ1-2; TRBD1 aligns across 7 bases. The receptor was isolated from a human donor who donated a stem cell graft to a child with acute myeloid leukemia. Here the sequenced sample was PBMCs from the stem cell graft donor, taken from the stem cell graft. This CDR3 reads CSAVGVTTGDYGYTF. CDR3 nucleotide sequence: TGCAGCGCTGTGGGTGTGACCACAGGGGACTATGGCTACACCTTC.